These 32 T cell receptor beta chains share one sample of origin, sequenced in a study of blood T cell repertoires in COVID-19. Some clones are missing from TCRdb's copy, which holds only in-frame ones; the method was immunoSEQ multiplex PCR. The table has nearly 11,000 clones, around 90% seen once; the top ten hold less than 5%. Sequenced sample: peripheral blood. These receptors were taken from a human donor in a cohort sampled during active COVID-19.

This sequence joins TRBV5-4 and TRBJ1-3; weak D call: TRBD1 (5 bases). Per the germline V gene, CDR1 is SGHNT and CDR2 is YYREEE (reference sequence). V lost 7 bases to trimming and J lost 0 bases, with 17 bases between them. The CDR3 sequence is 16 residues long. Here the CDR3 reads CASRIGGEISGNTIYF. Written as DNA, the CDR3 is TGTGCCAGCCGAATTGGGGGGGAAATCTCTGGAAACACCATATATTTT.

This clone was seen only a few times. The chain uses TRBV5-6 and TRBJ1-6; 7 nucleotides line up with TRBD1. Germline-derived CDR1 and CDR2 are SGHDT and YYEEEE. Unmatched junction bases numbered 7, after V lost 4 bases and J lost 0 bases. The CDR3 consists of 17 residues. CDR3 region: CASSGGQLYSYNSPLHF. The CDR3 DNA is TGTGCCAGCAGCGGGGGACAGCTCTACTCCTATAATTCACCCCTCCACTTT.

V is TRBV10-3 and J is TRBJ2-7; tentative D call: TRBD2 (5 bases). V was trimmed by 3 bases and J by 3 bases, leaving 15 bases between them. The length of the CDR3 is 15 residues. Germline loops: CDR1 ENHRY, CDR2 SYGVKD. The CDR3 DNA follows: TGTGCCATCAGTGAAACCGGGGAAAGGTACTACGAGCAGTACTTC. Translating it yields CAISETGERYYEQYF.

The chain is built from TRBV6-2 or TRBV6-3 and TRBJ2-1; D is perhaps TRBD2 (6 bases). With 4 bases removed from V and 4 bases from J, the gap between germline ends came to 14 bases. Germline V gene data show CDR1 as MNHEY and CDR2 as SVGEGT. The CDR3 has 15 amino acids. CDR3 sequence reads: CASSFPSVPYNEQFF. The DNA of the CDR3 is TGTGCCAGCAGTTTTCCTAGCGTTCCGTACAATGAGCAGTTCTTC.

The CDR3 loop is CASSEIGLAGFRDRADTQYF. CDR3 sequence (DNA): TGTGCCAGCAGTGAGATCGGACTAGCGGGATTTCGAGATCGCGCAGATACGCAGTATTTT. The V gene is TRBV28, the J gene TRBJ2-3; TRBD2 matches 12 bases. The CDR3 runs to 20 residues. The germline V gene has CDR1 MDHEN and CDR2 SYDVKM. Trimming removed 5 bases from V and 4 bases from J; junction bases left unmatched: 19.

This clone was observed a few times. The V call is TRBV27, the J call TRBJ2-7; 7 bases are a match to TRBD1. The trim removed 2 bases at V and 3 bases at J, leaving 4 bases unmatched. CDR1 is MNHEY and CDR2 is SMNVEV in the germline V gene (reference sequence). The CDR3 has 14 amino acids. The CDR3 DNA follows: TGTGCCAGCAGTTTAAGACAGGGCTTCTACGAGCAGTACTTC. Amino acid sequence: CASSLRQGFYEQYF.

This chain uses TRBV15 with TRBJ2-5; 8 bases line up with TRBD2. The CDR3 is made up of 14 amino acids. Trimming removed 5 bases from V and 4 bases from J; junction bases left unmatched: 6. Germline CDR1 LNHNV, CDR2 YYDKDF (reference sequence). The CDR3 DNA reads TGTGCCACCAGCGGAGCGGGAGTGGGAGAGACCCAGTACTTC. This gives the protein CATSGAGVGETQYF.

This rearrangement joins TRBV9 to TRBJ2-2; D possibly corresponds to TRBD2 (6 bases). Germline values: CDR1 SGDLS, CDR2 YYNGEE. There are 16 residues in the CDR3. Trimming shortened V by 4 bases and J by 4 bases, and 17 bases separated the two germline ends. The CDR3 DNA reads TGTGCCAGCAGCCCCCGACTAGTTAGTAGCACCGGGGAGCTGTTTTTT. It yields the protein CASSPRLVSSTGELFF.

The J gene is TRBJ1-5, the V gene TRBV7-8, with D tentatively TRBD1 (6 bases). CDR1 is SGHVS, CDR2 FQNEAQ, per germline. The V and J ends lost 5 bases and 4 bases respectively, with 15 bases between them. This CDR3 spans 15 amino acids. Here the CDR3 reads CASSTTGFSNQPQHF. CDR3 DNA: TGTGCCAGCAGCACGACAGGATTTTCAAATCAGCCCCAGCATTTT.

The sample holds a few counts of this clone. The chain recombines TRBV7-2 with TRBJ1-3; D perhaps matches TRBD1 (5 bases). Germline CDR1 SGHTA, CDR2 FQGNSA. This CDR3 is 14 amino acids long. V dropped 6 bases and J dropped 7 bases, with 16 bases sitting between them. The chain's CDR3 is CASSFGSGENTIYF. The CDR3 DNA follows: TGTGCCAGCAGTTTCGGATCGGGGGAGAACACCATATATTTT.

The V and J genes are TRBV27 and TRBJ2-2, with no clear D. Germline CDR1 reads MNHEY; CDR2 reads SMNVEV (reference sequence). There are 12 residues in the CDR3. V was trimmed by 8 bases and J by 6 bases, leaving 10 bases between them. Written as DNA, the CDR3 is TGTGCCAGCGGTTCTGGGCCCGGGGAGCTGTTTTTT. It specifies CASGSGPGELFF.

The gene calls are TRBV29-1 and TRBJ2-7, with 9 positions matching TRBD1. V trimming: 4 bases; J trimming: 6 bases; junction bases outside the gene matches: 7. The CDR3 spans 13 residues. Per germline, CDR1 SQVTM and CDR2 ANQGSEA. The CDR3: CSVGETGGGEQYF. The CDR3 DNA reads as TGCAGCGTTGGAGAGACAGGGGGAGGCGAGCAGTACTTC.

The CDR3 DNA reads as TGTGCCAGCTCACCCGGCAGGGGGATGGACGAGCAGTACTTC. It yields the protein CASSPGRGMDEQYF. The rearrangement joins TRBV18 to TRBJ2-7; 7 positions agree with TRBD1. Per the germline V gene, CDR1 is KGHSH and CDR2 is LQKENI. The CDR3 is 14 amino acids. With 3 bases clipped from V and 5 bases from J, the junction kept 7 bases outside the gene matches.

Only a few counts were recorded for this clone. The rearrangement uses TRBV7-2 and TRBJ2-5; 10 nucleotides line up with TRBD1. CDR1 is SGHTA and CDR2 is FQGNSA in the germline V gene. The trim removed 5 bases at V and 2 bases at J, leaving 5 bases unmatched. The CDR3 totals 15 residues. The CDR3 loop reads CASSPDRGLQETQYF. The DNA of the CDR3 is TGTGCCAGCAGCCCGGACAGGGGGTTACAAGAGACCCAGTACTTC.

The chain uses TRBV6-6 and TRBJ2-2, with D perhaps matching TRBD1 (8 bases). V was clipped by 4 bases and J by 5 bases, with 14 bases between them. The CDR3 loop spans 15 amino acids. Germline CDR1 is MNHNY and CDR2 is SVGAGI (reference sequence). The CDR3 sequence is CASSSTGGGTGELFF. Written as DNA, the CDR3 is TGTGCCAGCAGTTCCACAGGGGGAGGGACCGGGGAGCTGTTTTTT.

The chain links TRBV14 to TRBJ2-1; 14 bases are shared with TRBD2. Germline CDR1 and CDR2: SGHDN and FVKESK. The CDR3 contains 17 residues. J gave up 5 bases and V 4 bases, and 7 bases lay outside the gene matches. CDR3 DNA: TGTGCCAGCAGCCCCCGGACTAGCGGGAGGTTCAACAATGAGCAGTTCTTC. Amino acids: CASSPRTSGRFNNEQFF.

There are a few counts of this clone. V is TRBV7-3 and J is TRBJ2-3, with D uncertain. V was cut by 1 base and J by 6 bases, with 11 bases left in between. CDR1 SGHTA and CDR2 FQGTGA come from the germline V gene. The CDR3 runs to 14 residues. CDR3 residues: CASSLIHSSDTQYF. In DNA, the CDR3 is TGTGCCAGCAGCTTAATTCACTCCTCCGATACGCAGTATTTT.

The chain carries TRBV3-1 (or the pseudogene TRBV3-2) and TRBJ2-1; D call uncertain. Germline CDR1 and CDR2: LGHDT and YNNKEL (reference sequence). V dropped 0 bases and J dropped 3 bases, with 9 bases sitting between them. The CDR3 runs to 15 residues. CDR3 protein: CASSQENAVYNEQFF. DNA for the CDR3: TGTGCCAGCAGCCAAGAAAATGCGGTCTACAATGAGCAGTTCTTC.

In DNA, the CDR3 is TGTGCCAGCAGCTTAAGGGGGACAGGGGACTCCAATGAGCAGTTCTTC. Translation gives CASSLRGTGDSNEQFF. The V call is TRBV7-9, the J call TRBJ2-1; TRBD1 matches at 10 bases. Germline V gene sequence: CDR1 SEHNR, CDR2 FQNEAQ (reference sequence). The CDR3 contains 16 residues. The V gene end was trimmed by 2 bases and the J gene end by 6 bases; junction bases not matched to a gene: 7.

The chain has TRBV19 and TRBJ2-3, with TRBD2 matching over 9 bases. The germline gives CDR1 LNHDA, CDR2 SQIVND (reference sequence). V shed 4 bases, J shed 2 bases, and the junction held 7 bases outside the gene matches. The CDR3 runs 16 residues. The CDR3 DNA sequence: TGTGCCAGTAGTAAGGGGACTAGCAGTTTCACAGATACGCAGTATTTT. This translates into CASSKGTSSFTDTQYF.

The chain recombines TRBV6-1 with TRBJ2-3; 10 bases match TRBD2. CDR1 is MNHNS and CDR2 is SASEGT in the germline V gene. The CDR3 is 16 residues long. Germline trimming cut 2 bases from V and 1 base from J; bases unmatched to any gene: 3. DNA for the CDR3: TGTGCCAGCAGTGAAAGTCTAGCGGGAGGCACAGATACGCAGTATTTT. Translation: CASSESLAGGTDTQYF.

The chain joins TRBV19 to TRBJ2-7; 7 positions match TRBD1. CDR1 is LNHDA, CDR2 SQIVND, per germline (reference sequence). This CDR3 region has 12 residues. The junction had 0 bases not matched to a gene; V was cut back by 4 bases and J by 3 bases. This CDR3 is CASSTGGYEQYF. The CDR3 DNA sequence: TGTGCCAGTAGTACAGGGGGCTACGAGCAGTACTTC. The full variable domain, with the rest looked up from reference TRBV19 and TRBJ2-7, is DGGITQSPKYLFRKEGQNVTLSCEQNLNHDAMYWYRQDPGQGLRLIYYSQIVNDFQKGDIAEGYSVSREKKESFPLTVTSAQKNPTAFYLCASSTGGYEQYFGPGTRLTVT.

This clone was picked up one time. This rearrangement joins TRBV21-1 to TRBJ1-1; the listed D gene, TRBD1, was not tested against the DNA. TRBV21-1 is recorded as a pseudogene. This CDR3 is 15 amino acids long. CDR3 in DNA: TGTGCCAGCATTGGGACAGGGTCGGAAAACACTGAAGCTTTCTTT. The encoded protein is CASIGTGSENTEAFF.

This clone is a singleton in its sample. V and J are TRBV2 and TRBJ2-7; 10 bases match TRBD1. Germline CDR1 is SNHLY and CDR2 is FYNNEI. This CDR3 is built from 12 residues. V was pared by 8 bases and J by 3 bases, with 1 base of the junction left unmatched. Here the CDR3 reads CASGDRGYEQYF. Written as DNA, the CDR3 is TGTGCCAGCGGGGACAGGGGCTACGAGCAGTACTTC.

The CDR3 DNA follows: TGTGCCAGCAGCTTTATCCGGGAGGCTGACGAGCAGTACTTC. Translation gives CASSFIREADEQYF. This sequence joins TRBV7-8 and TRBJ2-7; 7 nucleotides align to TRBD2. The CDR3 totals 14 residues. In germline, CDR1 is SGHVS, CDR2 FQNEAQ. The ends lost 3 bases at V and 5 bases at J; junction bases unmatched: 7.

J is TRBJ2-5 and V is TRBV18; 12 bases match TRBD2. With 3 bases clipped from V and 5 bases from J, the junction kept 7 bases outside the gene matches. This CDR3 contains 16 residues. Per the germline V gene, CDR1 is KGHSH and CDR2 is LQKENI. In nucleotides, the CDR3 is TGTGCCAGCTCACCCCTAGCGGGAGGGCCCATGGAGACCCAGTACTTC. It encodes CASSPLAGGPMETQYF.

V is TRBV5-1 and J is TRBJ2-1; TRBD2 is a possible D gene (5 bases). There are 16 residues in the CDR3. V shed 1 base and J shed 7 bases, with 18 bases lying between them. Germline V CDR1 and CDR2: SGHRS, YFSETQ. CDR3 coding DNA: TGCGCCAGCAGCTTGAGCGGAGTTTTAGTGAGGAATGAGCAGTTCTTC. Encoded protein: CASSLSGVLVRNEQFF. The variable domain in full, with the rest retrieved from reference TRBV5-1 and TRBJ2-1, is KAGVTQTPRYLIKTRGQQVTLSCSPISGHRSVSWYQQTPGQGLQFLFEYFSETQRNKGNFPGRFSGRQFSNSRSEMNVSTLELGDSALYLCASSLSGVLVRNEQFFGPGTRLTVL.

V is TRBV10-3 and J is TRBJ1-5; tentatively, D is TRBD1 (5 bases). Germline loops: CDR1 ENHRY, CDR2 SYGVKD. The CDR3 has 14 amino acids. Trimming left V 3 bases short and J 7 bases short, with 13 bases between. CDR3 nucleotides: TGTGCCATCAGTGACGCGGGGGACGGGCAGCCCCAGCATTTT. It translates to CAISDAGDGQPQHF.

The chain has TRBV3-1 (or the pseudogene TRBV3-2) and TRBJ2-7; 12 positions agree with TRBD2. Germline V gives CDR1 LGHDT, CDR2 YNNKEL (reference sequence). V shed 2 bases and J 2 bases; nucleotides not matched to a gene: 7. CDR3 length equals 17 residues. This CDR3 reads CASSQPSTSGRAYEQYF. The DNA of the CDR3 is TGTGCCAGCAGCCAACCCTCGACTAGCGGGAGAGCCTACGAGCAGTACTTC.

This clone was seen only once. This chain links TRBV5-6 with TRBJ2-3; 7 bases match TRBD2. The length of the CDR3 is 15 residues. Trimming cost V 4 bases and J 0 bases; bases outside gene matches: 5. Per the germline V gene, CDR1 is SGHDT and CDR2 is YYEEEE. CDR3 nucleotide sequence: TGTGCCAGCAGCCGAGCGGGAACTAGCACAGATACGCAGTATTTT. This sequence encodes CASSRAGTSTDTQYF.

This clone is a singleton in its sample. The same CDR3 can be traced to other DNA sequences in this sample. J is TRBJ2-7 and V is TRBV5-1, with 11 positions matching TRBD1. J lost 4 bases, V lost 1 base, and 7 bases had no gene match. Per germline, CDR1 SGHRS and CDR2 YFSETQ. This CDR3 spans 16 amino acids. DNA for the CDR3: TGCGCCAGCAGCTTGTCGCCGGGACAGGGGGAGTACGAGCAGTACTTC. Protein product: CASSLSPGQGEYEQYF.

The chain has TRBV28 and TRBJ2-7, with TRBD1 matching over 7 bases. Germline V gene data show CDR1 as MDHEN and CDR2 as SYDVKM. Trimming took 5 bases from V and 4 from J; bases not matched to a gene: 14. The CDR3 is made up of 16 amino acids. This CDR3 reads CASSPLPGQSVYEQYF. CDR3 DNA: TGTGCCAGCAGTCCTCTTCCGGGACAGTCTGTTTACGAGCAGTACTTC.